Presented here are 5 T cell receptor beta chains from one specimen sequenced in a study of CD8 T cells in Susac syndrome. Reverse transcription of about 0.5 to 1 ug RNA was performed with random hexamers. TCRdb reprocessed the immunoSEQ multiplex PCR reads with MiXCR, giving one entry per CDR3 protein. This sample carries 110,000 to 150,000 distinct CDR3 sequences, approximately 95% of them seen once, and the ten largest clones take roughly 0.084%. The material sequenced was CD4+ T cells from PBMCs. The receptors shown here come from a human donor with Susac syndrome.

The chain employs TRBV20-1 and TRBJ2-3; 8 nucleotides align to TRBD1. The CDR3 runs 14 residues. The germline V gene has CDR1 DFQATT and CDR2 SNEGSKA (reference sequence). V was pared by 3 bases and J by 4 bases, with 6 bases of the junction left unmatched. CDR3 residues: CSASGQGRPDTQYF. The CDR3 region has the DNA TGCAGTGCTAGTGGACAGGGTCGGCCAGATACGCAGTATTTT.

This chain connects TRBV6-5 to TRBJ2-7; possible D gene TRBD2, 5 bases. The CDR3 loop spans 15 amino acids. The V end lost 5 bases, the J end lost 1 base, and 15 bases lay between the germline ends. Germline CDR1 and CDR2: MNHEY and SVGAGI. CDR3: CASSVRGEGSYEQYF. The DNA of the CDR3 is TGTGCCAGCAGTGTCCGGGGTGAAGGGTCCTACGAGCAGTACTTC.

This rearrangement joins TRBV12-3 or TRBV12-4 to TRBJ1-2; D not certain. The CDR3 has 13 amino acids. The V end lost 2 bases, the J end lost 5 bases, and 9 bases lay between the germline ends. The CDR3 reads CASSLFEGYGYTF. CDR3 in DNA: TGTGCCAGCAGTTTATTCGAAGGGTATGGCTACACCTTC.

The chain couples TRBV4-1 to TRBJ2-1, with TRBD2 identical over 7 bases. The V gene end was trimmed by 4 bases and the J gene end by 9 bases; junction bases not matched to a gene: 6. This CDR3 region has 13 residues. Per the germline V gene, CDR1 is MGHRA and CDR2 is YSYEKL. The CDR3 reads CASSLWGGSEQFF. As DNA, the CDR3 is TGCGCCAGCAGCCTCTGGGGGGGGAGTGAGCAGTTCTTC.

The chain couples TRBV5-1 to TRBJ1-2, with D uncertain. CDR3 length: 14 residues. CDR1 is SGHRS and CDR2 is YFSETQ in the germline V gene. With 0 bases removed from V and 4 bases from J, the gap between germline ends came to 10 bases. CDR3 loop: CASSLELTSYGYTF. The CDR3 DNA follows: TGCGCCAGCAGCTTGGAGTTAACATCCTATGGCTACACCTTC. Variable domain in full (rest from reference TRBV5-1 and TRBJ1-2): KAGVTQTPRYLIKTRGQQVTLSCSPISGHRSVSWYQQTPGQGLQFLFEYFSETQRNKGNFPGRFSGRQFSNSRSEMNVSTLELGDSALYLCASSLELTSYGYTFGSGTRLTVV.